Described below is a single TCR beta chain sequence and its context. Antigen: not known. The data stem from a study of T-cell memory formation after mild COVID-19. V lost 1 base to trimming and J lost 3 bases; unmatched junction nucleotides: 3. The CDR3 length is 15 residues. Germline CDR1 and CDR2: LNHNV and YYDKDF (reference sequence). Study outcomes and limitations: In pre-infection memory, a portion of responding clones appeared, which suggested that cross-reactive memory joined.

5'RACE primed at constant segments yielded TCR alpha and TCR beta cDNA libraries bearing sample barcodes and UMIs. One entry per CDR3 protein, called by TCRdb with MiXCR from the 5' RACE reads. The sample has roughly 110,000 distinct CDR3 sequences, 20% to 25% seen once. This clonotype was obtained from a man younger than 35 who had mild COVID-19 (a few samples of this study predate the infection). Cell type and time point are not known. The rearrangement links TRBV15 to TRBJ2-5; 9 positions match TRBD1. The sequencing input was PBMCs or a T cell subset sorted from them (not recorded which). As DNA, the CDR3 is TGTGCCACCAGCAGAGCAGACAGGGGGGAAGAGACCCAGTACTTC. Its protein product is CATSRADRGEETQYF.